The sample holds a few counts of the clone carrying this T cell receptor beta chain. Antigen specificity is unknown. These data come from a study of T-cell reconstitution after alpha-beta-depleted transplantation in children. The V end was cut by 4 bases, the J end by 4 bases, with 10 bases between. Per the germline V gene, CDR1 is LNHNV and CDR2 is YYDKDF (reference sequence). The CDR3 runs 13 residues. Molecular barcoding with unique molecular identifiers was used for the TCRbeta library. MiXCR, run by TCRdb on the PCR reads, gives a single entry per CDR3 protein. Of approximately 89,000 distinct CDR3 sequences in the sample, roughly 15% were seen once. Points from the study as a whole: Expanded graft clones, several hundred of them, were reportedly the source of alpha-beta T cells about two months after transplant. The origin of high day-60 TCRbeta diversity in some patients lay in surviving recipient T cells and thymic progenitors. Newly made T cells mostly supplied T-cell counts and diversity one year after transplant.

This receptor was taken from a male patient between 2 and 10 years old who had a stem cell transplant for acute lymphoblastic leukemia, so the T cells may come from the graft donor. The material sequenced was PBMCs, mostly from graft donor cells, taken 180 days after TCRalphabeta/CD19-depleted stem cell transplant. The chain employs TRBV15 and TRBJ1-1, with D tentatively TRBD1 (5 bases). The CDR3 DNA follows: TGTGCCACCAGCAAGGGACCGCTCACTGAAGCTTTCTTT. It codes for CATSKGPLTEAFF.